The source of this T cell receptor beta chain is a study of blood T cell repertoires in COVID-19. Germline CDR1 and CDR2: LNHDA and SQIVND (reference sequence). This CDR3 region has 14 residues. V was cut by 5 bases and J by 4 bases, with 14 bases left in between. Assay used: immunoSEQ multiplex PCR; TCRdb lists only in-frame clones, some missing. The table shows a few hundred thousand clones, with roughly nine tenths occurring only once. The sequenced material came from PBMCs or T cells enriched from blood (not recorded which). This TCR was sampled from a young woman who had recovered from COVID-19. The chain links TRBV19 to TRBJ1-1, with a weak D call TRBD1 (6 bases). The CDR3 region has the DNA TGTGCCAGTAGTGCCGAGGGGGAAGGCACTGAAGCTTTCTTT. It translates to CASSAEGEGTEAFF.